This record covers a single T cell receptor (beta chain). This entry is derived from a study of blood T cell repertoires in COVID-19. Clones were read by immunoSEQ multiplex PCR, and TCRdb kept only the in-frame ones, dropping some. The sample includes 200,000 to 250,000 clones, 84% of them seen just once. Participant age was roughly 18 to 95 years, and participants resided in around 24 US areas. Symptom resolution, clearance, or two negative PCRs marked the recovered donors of Cohort 3. The sample comprised PBMCs or T cells enriched from blood (not recorded which). The clonotype comes from a woman aged 40 to 50 who had recovered from COVID-19.

The CDR3 region is CASSYRAAGGTTEAFF. Written as DNA, the CDR3 is TGTGCCAGCAGCTACAGGGCGGCGGGGGGAACTACTGAAGCTTTCTTT. The chain joins TRBV7-8 to TRBJ1-1; possible D gene TRBD1, 6 bases. This CDR3 comprises 16 residues. Germline loops: CDR1 SGHVS, CDR2 FQNEAQ. V lost 4 bases and J 5 bases, leaving 20 bases between the germline ends.